A single sample gave rise to the 3 T cell receptor beta chains below, sequenced in a study of T-cell reconstitution after alpha-beta-depleted transplantation in children. Researchers prepared the TCRbeta library using unique molecular identifiers, the study reports. TCRdb itself ran the PCR reads through MiXCR, one entry per CDR3 protein. The sample holds hundreds of thousands of distinct CDR3 sequences, 10% to 15% seen once. The sequencing here drew on PBMCs, mostly from graft donor cells, taken 360 days after TCRalphabeta/CD19-depleted stem cell transplant. The receptor source for this set is a male patient aged 5 to 17 who had a stem cell transplant for acute myeloid leukemia, so the T cells may come from the graft donor.

V is TRBV11-2 and J is TRBJ2-1; 8 bases are shared with TRBD2. The CDR3 spans 15 residues. The germline V gene encodes CDR1 SGHAT and CDR2 FQNNGV. The trim removed 2 bases at V and 6 bases at J, leaving 6 bases unmatched. The DNA of the CDR3 is TGTGCCAGCAGCTTAACGGGAGGGCCATTCAATGAGCAGTTCTTC. It codes for CASSLTGGPFNEQFF.

The V call is TRBV5-1, the J call TRBJ2-7; TRBD2 agrees at 9 bases. Germline V gives CDR1 SGHRS, CDR2 YFSETQ. The CDR3 covers 15 residues. Unmatched junction bases numbered 1, after V lost 0 bases and J lost 0 bases. This CDR3 reads CASSLDSGSSYEQYF. The CDR3 DNA reads TGCGCCAGCAGCTTGGATAGCGGGAGCTCCTACGAGCAGTACTTC.

The chain carries TRBV4-2 and TRBJ2-3; D uncertain. The germline V gene has CDR1 LGHNA and CDR2 YNFKEQ. The CDR3 runs to 16 residues. The V gene lost 0 bases and the J gene lost 11 bases, with 21 bases spanning the gap. The CDR3 nucleotides read TGTGCCAGCAGCCAAGAGACGGTGACGGGTGGGAATCGGCAGTATTTT. As protein: CASSQETVTGGNRQYF.